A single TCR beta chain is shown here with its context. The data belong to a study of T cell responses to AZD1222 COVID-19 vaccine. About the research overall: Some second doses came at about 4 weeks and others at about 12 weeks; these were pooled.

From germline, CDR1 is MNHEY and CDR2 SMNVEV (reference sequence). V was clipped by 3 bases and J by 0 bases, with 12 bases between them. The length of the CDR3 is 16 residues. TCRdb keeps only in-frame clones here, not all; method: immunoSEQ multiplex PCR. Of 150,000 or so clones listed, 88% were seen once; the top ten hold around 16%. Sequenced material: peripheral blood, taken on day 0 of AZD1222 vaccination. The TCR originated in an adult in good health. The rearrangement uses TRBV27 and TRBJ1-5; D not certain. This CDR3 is CASSLRAAYSNQPQHF. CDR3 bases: TGTGCCAGCAGTTTGCGGGCAGCGTATAGCAATCAGCCCCAGCATTTT.